A few counts support the clone carrying this TCR beta chain. Antigen unknown. With 6 bases clipped from V and 7 bases from J, the junction kept 4 bases outside the gene matches. CDR3 length: 14 amino acids. Germline V lookup: CDR1 MNHNS, CDR2 SASEGT. The entry originates in a study of response to subunit inactivated influenza vaccine. The study, taken as a whole, reports: Each seasonal flu vaccination may recruit only limited new T cells, authors suggested.

TCRdb reprocessed the RT-PCR reads via MiXCR and lists one record per CDR3 protein. The sample yields around 490,000 distinct CDR3 sequences, under 9% seen once. This TCR derives from a man aged 45 to 75 who received an inactivated influenza vaccine. Sequencing used PBMCs from blood, obtained approximately 25 months after vaccination. The chain combines TRBV6-1 with TRBJ1-6, with TRBD1 matching 9 bases. The CDR3 sequence is CASRGQGKNSPLHF. CDR3 DNA: TGTGCCAGCAGGGGACAGGGAAAGAATTCACCCCTCCACTTT.